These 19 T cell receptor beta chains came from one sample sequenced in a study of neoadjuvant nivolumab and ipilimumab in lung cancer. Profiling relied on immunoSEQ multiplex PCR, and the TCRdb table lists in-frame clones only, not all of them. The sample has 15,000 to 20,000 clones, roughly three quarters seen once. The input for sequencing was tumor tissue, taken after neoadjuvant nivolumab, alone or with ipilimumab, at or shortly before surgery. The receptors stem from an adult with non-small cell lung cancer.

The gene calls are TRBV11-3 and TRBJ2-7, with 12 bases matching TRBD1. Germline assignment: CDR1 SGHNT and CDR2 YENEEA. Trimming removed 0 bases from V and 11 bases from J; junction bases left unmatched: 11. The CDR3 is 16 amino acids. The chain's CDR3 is CASSLEGGQGAPPKYF. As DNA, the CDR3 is TGTGCCAGCAGCTTAGAAGGGGGACAGGGGGCGCCCCCCAAGTACTTC.

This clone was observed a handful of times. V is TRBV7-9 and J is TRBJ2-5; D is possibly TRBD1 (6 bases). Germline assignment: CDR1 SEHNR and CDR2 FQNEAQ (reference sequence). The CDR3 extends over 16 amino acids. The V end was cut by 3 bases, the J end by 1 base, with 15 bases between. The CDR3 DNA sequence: TGTGCCAGCAGCTTCGGGGACAAAGGGCCCCAAGAGACCCAGTACTTC. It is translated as CASSFGDKGPQETQYF.

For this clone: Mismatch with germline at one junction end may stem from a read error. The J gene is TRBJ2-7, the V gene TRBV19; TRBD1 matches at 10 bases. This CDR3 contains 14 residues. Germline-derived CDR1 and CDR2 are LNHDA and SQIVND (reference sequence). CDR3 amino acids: CASSQNPGQGPASF. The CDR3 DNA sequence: TGTGCCAGTAGCCAAAACCCGGGACAGGGGCCGGCGAGCTTC.

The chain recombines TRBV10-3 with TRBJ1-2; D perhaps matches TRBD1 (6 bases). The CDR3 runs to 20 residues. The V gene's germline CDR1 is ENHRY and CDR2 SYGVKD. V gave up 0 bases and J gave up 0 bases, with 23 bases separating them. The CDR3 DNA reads TGTGCCATCAGTGAGTCTGGGAAGGTGGGCAGGGGACTTACTAACTATGGCTACACCTTC. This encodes CAISESGKVGRGLTNYGYTF.

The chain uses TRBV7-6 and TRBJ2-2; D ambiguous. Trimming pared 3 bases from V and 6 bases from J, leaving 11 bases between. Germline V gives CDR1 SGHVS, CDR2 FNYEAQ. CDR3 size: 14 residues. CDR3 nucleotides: TGTGCCAGCAGCTTGTTCGACGAGTCCGGGGAGCTGTTTTTT. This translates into CASSLFDESGELFF. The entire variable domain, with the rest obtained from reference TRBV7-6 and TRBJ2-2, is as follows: GAGVSQSPRYKVTKRGQDVALRCDPISGHVSLYWYRQALGQGPEFLTYFNYEAQQDKSGLPNDRFSAERPEGSISTLTIQRTEQRDSAMYRCASSLFDESGELFFGEGSRLTVL.

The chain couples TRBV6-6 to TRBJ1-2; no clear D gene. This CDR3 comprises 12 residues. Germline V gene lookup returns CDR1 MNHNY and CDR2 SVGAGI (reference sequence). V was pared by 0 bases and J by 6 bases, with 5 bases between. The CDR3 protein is CASSYSEDGYTF. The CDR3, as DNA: TGTGCCAGCAGTTACTCGGAGGATGGCTACACCTTC.

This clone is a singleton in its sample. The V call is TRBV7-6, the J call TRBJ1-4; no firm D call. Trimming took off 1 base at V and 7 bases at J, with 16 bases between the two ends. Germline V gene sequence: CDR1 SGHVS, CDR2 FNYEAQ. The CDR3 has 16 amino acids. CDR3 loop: CASSLGNGPQGEKLFF. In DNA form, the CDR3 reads TGTGCCAGCAGCTTAGGAAACGGACCTCAAGGTGAAAAACTGTTTTTT.

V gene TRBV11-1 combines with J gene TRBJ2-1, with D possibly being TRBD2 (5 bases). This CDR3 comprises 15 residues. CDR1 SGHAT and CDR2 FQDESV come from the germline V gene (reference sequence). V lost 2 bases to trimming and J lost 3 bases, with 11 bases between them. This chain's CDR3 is CASSLWSGIYNEQFF. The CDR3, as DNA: TGTGCCAGCAGCTTATGGTCGGGGATCTACAATGAGCAGTTCTTC.

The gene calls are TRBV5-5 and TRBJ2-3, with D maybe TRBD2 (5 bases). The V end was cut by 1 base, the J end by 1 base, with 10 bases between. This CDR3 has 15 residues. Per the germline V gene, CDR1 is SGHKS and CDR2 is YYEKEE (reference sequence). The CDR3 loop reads CASSLLTRGTDTQYF. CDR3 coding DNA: TGTGCCAGCAGCTTGCTTACTAGGGGCACAGATACGCAGTATTTT.

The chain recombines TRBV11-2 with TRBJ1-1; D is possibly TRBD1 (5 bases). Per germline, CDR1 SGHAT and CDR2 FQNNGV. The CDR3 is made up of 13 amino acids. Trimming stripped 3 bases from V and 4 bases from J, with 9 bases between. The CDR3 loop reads CASSFGRATEAFF. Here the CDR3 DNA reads TGTGCCAGCAGCTTTGGCAGGGCCACTGAAGCTTTCTTT.

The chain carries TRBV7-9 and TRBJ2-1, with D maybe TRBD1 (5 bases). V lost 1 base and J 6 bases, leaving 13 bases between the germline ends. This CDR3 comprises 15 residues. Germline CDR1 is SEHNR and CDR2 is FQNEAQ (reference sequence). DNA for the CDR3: TGTGCCAGCAGCTTAGACAGGCCTGGAATCAATGAGCAGTTCTTC. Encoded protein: CASSLDRPGINEQFF. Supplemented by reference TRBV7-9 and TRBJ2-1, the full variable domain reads DTGVSQNPRHKITKRGQNVTFRCDPISEHNRLYWYRQTLGQGPEFLTYFQNEAQLEKSRLLSDRFSAERPKGSFSTLEIQRTEQGDSAMYLCASSLDRPGINEQFFGPGTRLTVL.

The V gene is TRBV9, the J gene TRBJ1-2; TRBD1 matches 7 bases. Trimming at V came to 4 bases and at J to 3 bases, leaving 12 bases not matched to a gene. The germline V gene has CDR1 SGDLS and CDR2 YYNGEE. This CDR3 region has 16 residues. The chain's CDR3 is CASSIFDRVGDYGYTF. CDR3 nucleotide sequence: TGTGCCAGCAGCATCTTCGACAGGGTTGGCGACTATGGCTACACCTTC. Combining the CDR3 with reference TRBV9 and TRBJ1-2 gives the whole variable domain DSGVTQTPKHLITATGQRVTLRCSPRSGDLSVYWYQQSLDQGLQFLIQYYNGEERAKGNILERFSAQQFPDLHSELNLSSLELGDSALYFCASSIFDRVGDYGYTFGSGTRLTVV.

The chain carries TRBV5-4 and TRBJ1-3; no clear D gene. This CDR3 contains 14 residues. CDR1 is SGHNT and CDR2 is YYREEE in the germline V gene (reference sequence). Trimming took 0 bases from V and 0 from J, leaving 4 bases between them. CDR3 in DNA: TGTGCCAGCAGCTTGGGGGGCTCTGGAAACACCATATATTTT. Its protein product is CASSLGGSGNTIYF. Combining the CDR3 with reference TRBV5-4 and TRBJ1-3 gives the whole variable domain ETGVTQSPTHLIKTRGQQVTLRCSSQSGHNTVSWYQQALGQGPQFIFQYYREEENGRGNFPPRFSGLQFPNYSSELNVNALELDDSALYLCASSLGGSGNTIYFGEGSWLTVV.

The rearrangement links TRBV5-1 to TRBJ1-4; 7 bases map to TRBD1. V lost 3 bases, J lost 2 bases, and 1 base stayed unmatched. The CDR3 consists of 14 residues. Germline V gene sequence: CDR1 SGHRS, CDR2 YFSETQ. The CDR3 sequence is CASSSGQTNEKLFF. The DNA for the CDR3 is TGCGCCAGCAGCTCGGGACAGACTAATGAAAAACTGTTTTTT.

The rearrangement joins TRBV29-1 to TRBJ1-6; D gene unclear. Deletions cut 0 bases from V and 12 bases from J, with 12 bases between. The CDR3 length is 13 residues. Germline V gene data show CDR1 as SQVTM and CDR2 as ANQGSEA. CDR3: CSVEEETKGPLHF. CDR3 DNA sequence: TGCAGCGTTGAAGAAGAAACTAAGGGACCCCTCCACTTT.

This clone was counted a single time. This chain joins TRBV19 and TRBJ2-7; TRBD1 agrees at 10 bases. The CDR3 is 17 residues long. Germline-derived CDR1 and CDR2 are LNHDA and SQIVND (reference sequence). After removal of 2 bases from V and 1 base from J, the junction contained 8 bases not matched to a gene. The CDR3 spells CASSIRLDRGFSYEQYF. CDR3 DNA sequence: TGTGCCAGTAGTATAAGATTGGACAGGGGGTTTTCCTACGAGCAGTACTTC.

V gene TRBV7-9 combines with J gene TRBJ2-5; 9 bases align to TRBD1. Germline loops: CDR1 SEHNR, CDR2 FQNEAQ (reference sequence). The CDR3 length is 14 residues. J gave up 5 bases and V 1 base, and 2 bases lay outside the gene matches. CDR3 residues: CASSLGQGVETQYF. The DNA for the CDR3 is TGTGCCAGCAGCTTAGGACAGGGGGTGGAGACCCAGTACTTC.

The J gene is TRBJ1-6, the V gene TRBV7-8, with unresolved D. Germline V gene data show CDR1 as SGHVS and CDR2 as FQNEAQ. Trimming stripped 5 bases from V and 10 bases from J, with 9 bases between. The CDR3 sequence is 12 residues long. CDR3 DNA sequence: TGTGCCAGCAGCCCCTCGGTATCACCCCTCCACTTT. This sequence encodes CASSPSVSPLHF.

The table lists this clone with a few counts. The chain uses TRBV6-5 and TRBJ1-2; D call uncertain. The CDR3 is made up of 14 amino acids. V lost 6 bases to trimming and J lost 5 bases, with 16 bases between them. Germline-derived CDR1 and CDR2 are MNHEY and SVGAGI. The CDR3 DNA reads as TGTGCCAGCAGCCGGGGTTGGGCAGAGTATGGCTACACCTTC. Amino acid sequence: CASSRGWAEYGYTF.